Listed below are T cell receptor beta chains from one sample, sequenced in a study of cytomegalovirus exposure and HLA in healthy donors. Produced via immunoSEQ multiplex PCR; TCRdb's table is partial and in-frame only. The repertoire holds about 69,000 clones, with approximately 70% as singletons. The specimen sequenced was PBMCs. Receptor source: a male donor in good health and CMV-seropositive. The conserved cysteine and the conserved F or W are not part of the CDR3 here. The D gene is left open where the match is weak.

j_gene: TRBJ1-3
v_gene: TRBV6-5
d_gene: NA
CDR3aa: ASSYSRGGSGNTIY

j_gene: TRBJ2-3
v_gene: TRBV7-9
d_gene: TRBD2
CDR3aa: ASSPLGGSTDTQY

j_gene: TRBJ2-1
v_gene: TRBV7-2
d_gene: NA
CDR3aa: ASSPSGNEQF

j_gene: TRBJ2-7
v_gene: TRBV5-6
d_gene: NA
CDR3aa: ASSLFEGTYEQY

j_gene: TRBJ2-3
v_gene: TRBV30
d_gene: NA
CDR3aa: AWNQGNSHTQY

j_gene: TRBJ2-7
v_gene: TRBV11-2
d_gene: NA
CDR3aa: ASSLFRTPGDYEQY

j_gene: TRBJ2-1
v_gene: TRBV27
d_gene: TRBD2
CDR3aa: ASRKMESSGSYNEQF

j_gene: TRBJ1-3
v_gene: TRBV15
d_gene: NA
CDR3aa: ATSTIPGNTIY

j_gene: TRBJ2-7
v_gene: TRBV5-1
d_gene: TRBD2
CDR3aa: ASTPGSGGGYEQY

j_gene: TRBJ1-5
v_gene: TRBV5-1
d_gene: NA
CDR3aa: ASNAGADSNQPQH

j_gene: TRBJ2-7
v_gene: TRBV7-9
d_gene: NA
CDR3aa: SSSFGRRGEDTTYEQY

j_gene: TRBJ1-4
v_gene: TRBV15
d_gene: TRBD1
CDR3aa: ATSINRGSNEKLF

j_gene: TRBJ1-1
v_gene: TRBV2
d_gene: NA
CDR3aa: ASSGGGLTEAF

j_gene: TRBJ2-1
v_gene: TRBV2
d_gene: NA
CDR3aa: ASTYQGTNEQF

j_gene: TRBJ2-3
v_gene: TRBV11-3
d_gene: TRBD1
CDR3aa: ASSPGQGRTDTQY

j_gene: TRBJ1-2
v_gene: TRBV6-5
d_gene: TRBD1
CDR3aa: ASSYGQGMGYGT